Following are 12 T cell receptor beta chains from one sample sequenced in a study of T cell changes during pregnancy in multiple sclerosis. The table came from immunoSEQ multiplex PCR; TCRdb's copy has only in-frame clones and leaves some out. The profile shows 75,000 to 100,000 clones, 90% of them singletons. This sample comprised peripheral blood, obtained in the second trimester of pregnancy. These receptors were obtained from a female donor in good health, enrolled as a control in a pregnancy study.

This clone was counted a few times. The gene calls are TRBV11-2 and TRBJ1-6, with D unresolved. Trimming cost V 0 bases and J 7 bases, with 4 bases left between them. CDR3 length: 13 residues. Germline CDR1 SGHAT, CDR2 FQNNGV. CDR3 region: CASSLDLNSPLHF. In DNA form, the CDR3 reads TGTGCCAGCAGCTTAGATCTGAATTCACCCCTCCACTTT.

The chain links TRBV18 to TRBJ2-6; 8 bases line up with TRBD1. The V segment lost 5 bases and the J segment 4 bases; nucleotides outside the gene matches: 13. Germline V gene data show CDR1 as KGHSH and CDR2 as LQKENI. There are 18 residues in the CDR3. The DNA for the CDR3 is TGTGCCAGCTCAGACGCTGACAGGGGCTCGTCGGGGGCCAACGTCCTGACTTTC. It yields the protein CASSDADRGSSGANVLTF.

V and J are TRBV5-1 and TRBJ1-1; TRBD1 is a possible D gene (5 bases). V dropped 2 bases and J dropped 5 bases, with 19 bases sitting between them. The CDR3 has 16 amino acids. Germline V gene sequence: CDR1 SGHRS, CDR2 YFSETQ. As DNA, the CDR3 is TGCGCCAGCAGCTTAGGGACTTTCAGAGTCATGACTGAAGCTTTCTTT. This gives the protein CASSLGTFRVMTEAFF.

This clone was detected only once. This chain uses TRBV11-3 with TRBJ1-1; the D is unclear. Germline lookup yields CDR1 SGHNT and CDR2 YENEEA. The CDR3 extends over 14 amino acids. Trimming pared 6 bases from V and 4 bases from J, leaving 15 bases between. CDR3 residues: CASSRTMGSTEAFF. As DNA, the CDR3 is TGTGCCAGCAGTCGCACGATGGGGAGCACTGAAGCTTTCTTT.

The V gene is TRBV30, the J gene TRBJ2-3; TRBD2 aligns across 9 bases. This CDR3 is built from 13 residues. Trimming removed 2 bases from V and 5 bases from J; junction bases left unmatched: 2. CDR1 and CDR2 (germline): GTSNPN, SVGIG (reference sequence). The CDR3 here is CAWSLAGEDTQYF. For the CDR3, the DNA is TGTGCCTGGAGTTTAGCGGGAGAAGATACGCAGTATTTT.

This chain joins TRBV18 and TRBJ1-4; D may be TRBD1 (6 bases). Looked up from germline, CDR1 is KGHSH and CDR2 is LQKENI. CDR3 length equals 13 residues. The V gene lost 5 bases and the J gene lost 8 bases, with 12 bases spanning the gap. CDR3 nucleotide sequence: TGTGCCAGCTCAGGCAGGGGCCAAGAAAAACTGTTTTTT. It codes for CASSGRGQEKLFF.

The CDR3 here is CASSRRQGTSQGEQFF. The CDR3 bases are TGTGCCAGCAGCCGACGTCAGGGGACGAGTCAGGGTGAGCAGTTCTTC. The chain employs TRBV25-1 and TRBJ2-1, with D tentatively TRBD1 (6 bases). Germline V CDR1 and CDR2: MGHDK, SYGVNS. The CDR3 loop spans 16 amino acids. Trimming removed 6 bases from V and 9 bases from J, with 24 bases in between.

The rearrangement uses TRBV12-5 and TRBJ2-5; 8 nucleotides match TRBD2. The germline CDR1 and CDR2 sequences are LGHNT and FRNRAP. The CDR3 is made up of 16 amino acids. The V gene end was trimmed by 1 base and the J gene end by 2 bases; junction bases not matched to a gene: 6. The CDR3 nucleotides read TGTGCTAGTGGTTTGGGGACCGGGGGGGTACAAGAGACCCAGTACTTC. Protein sequence: CASGLGTGGVQETQYF.

The gene calls are TRBV5-4 and TRBJ1-2; tentatively, D is TRBD1 (5 bases). CDR3 length: 14 residues. The V end was cut by 7 bases, the J end by 8 bases, with 21 bases between. Germline CDR1 is SGHNT and CDR2 is YYREEE (reference sequence). CDR3 in amino acids: CASRPPGGVGGYTF. The CDR3 DNA reads as TGTGCCAGCCGCCCCCCGGGGGGAGTAGGGGGCTACACCTTC.

V is TRBV9 and J is TRBJ1-2, with a tentative D call TRBD1 (5 bases). The CDR3 runs to 14 residues. Germline CDR1 reads SGDLS; CDR2 reads YYNGEE. V was shortened by 0 bases and J by 8 bases, with 14 bases between the two germline ends. For the CDR3, the DNA is TGTGCCAGCAGCGTAGGTCCGGGGGATGGAGGCTACACCTTC. Translation gives CASSVGPGDGGYTF.

V is TRBV7-6 and J is TRBJ1-5; 7 nucleotides match TRBD1. The V segment lost 5 bases and the J segment 2 bases; nucleotides outside the gene matches: 6. In germline, CDR1 is SGHVS, CDR2 FNYEAQ. The CDR3 spans 15 residues. CDR3 sequence (DNA): TGTGCCAGCAGCCAGGACACAGGGGGCAATCAGCCCCAGCATTTT. It yields the protein CASSQDTGGNQPQHF.

The rearrangement links TRBV5-1 to TRBJ1-2; D gene ambiguous. V was shortened by 9 bases and J by 4 bases, with 19 bases between the two germline ends. Germline V gene lookup returns CDR1 SGHRS and CDR2 YFSETQ. The CDR3 totals 14 residues. CDR3 in DNA: TGCGCCACCCGCCCCGGAGACCGTGCCTATGGCTACACCTTC. Amino acids: CATRPGDRAYGYTF.